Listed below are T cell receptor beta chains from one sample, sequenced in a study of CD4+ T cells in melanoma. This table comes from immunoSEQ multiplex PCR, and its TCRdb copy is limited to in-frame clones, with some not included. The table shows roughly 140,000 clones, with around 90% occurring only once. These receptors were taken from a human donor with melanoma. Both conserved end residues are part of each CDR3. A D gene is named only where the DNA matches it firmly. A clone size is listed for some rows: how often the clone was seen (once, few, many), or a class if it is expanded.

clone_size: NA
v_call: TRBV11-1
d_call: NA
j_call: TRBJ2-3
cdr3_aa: CASMTAPDTQYF
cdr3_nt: TGTGCCAGCATGACGGCCCCAGATACGCAGTATTTT

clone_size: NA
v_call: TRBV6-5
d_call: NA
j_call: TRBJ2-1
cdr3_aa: CASSPRGATYNEQFF
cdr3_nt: TGTGCCAGCAGTCCAAGAGGGGCCACCTACAATGAGCAGTTCTTC

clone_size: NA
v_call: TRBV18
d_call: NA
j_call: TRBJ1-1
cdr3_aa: CASREAGARVTEAFF
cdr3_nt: TGTGCCAGCCGAGAGGCGGGGGCAAGGGTCACTGAAGCTTTCTTT

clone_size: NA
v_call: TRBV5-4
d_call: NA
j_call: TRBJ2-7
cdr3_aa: CASSTPGPEVEQYF
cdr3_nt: TGTGCCAGCAGCACTCCTGGACCAGAGGTCGAGCAGTACTTC

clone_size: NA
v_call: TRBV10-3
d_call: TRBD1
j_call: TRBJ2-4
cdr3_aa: CAISKTGDDDIQYF
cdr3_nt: TGTGCCATCAGTAAGACAGGGGACGATGACATTCAGTACTTC

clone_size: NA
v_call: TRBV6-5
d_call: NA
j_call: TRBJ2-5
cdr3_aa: CASRVYGRQETQYF
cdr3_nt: TGTGCCAGCCGGGTTTATGGGCGACAAGAGACCCAGTACTTC

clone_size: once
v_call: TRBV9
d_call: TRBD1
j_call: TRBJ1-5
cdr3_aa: CASSAGQGNQPQHF
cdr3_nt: TGTGCCAGCAGCGCAGGACAGGGTAATCAGCCCCAGCATTTT

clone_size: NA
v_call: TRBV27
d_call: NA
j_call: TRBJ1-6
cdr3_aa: CASTRTVVGDNSPLHF
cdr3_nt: TGTGCCAGCACCCGAACGGTAGTGGGCGATAATTCACCCCTCCACTTT

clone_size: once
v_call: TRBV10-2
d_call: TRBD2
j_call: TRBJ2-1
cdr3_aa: CASSGTTGANEQFF
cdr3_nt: TGCGCCAGCAGCGGGACTACCGGTGCCAATGAGCAGTTCTTC

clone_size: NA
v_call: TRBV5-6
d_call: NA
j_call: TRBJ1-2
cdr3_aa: CASSRSAGWGYTF
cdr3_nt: TGTGCCAGCAGTCGCTCAGCCGGGTGGGGCTACACCTTC

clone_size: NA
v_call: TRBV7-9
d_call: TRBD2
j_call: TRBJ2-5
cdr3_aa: CASSSGLAGAGETQYF
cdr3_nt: TGTGCCAGCAGCTCCGGACTAGCGGGGGCCGGGGAGACCCAGTACTTC

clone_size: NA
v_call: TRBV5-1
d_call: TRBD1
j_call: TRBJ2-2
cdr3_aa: CASSSTGSMTGELFF
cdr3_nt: TGCGCCAGCAGCTCGACAGGGAGTATGACCGGGGAGCTGTTTTTT

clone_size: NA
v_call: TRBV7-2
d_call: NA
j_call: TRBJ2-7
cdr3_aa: CASSLGWQYEQYF
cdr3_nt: TGTGCCAGCAGCTTAGGTTGGCAGTACGAGCAGTACTTC

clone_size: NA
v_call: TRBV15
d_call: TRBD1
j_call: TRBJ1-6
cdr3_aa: CATSRDPGQSQSPLHF
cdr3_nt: TGTGCCACCAGCAGAGATCCGGGACAGAGCCAATCACCCCTCCACTTT

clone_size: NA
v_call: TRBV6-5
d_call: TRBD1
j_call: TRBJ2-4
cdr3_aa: CASRTGARAKNIQYF
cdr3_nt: TGTGCCAGCAGGACAGGGGCCAGGGCCAAAAACATTCAGTACTTC

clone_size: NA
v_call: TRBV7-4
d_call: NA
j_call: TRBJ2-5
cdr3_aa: CASSLISRQYQETQYF
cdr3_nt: TGTGCCAGCAGCTTAATATCCAGGCAGTACCAAGAGACCCAGTACTTC

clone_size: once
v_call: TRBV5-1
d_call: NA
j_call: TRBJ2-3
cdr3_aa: CASSLGLGGSTDTQYF
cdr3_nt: TGCGCCAGCAGCTTGGGACTGGGGGGAAGCACAGATACGCAGTATTTT

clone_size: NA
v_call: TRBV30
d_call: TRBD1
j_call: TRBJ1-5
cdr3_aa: CAWSGGTGGYQPQHF
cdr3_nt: TGTGCCTGGAGTGGGGGCACAGGGGGGTACCAGCCCCAGCATTTT

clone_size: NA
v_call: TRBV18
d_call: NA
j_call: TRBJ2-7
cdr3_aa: CASSRTGPLNEQYF
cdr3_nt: TGTGCCAGCTCCCGGACTGGTCCCCTCAACGAGCAGTACTTC

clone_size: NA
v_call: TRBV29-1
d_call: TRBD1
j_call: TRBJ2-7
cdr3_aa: CSAERRTGVDYEQYF
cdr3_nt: TGCAGCGCAGAACGTCGGACAGGGGTAGACTACGAGCAGTACTTC